The rows below give T cell receptor beta chains drawn from one sample of a study of T cell changes during pregnancy in multiple sclerosis. Generated by immunoSEQ multiplex PCR, the TCRdb table keeps only in-frame clones and is missing some. Seen here are 90,000 to 130,000 clones, 80% to 95% observed once, and the top ten hold more than 1.5%. Specimen: peripheral blood, collected in the third trimester of pregnancy. The receptors here all came from a female donor with multiple sclerosis, enrolled in a pregnancy study. CDR3s include the opening cysteine and the closing phenylalanine or tryptophan. D genes are given only for firm matches. For some rows the clone size is stated as once, few or many, or as a class when expanded; others skip it.

-	TRBV4-2	TRBD2	TRBJ2-1	CASSQVGGGPYNEQFF	TGTGCCAGCAGCCAGGTGGGCGGGGGGCCTTACAATGAGCAGTTCTTC
once	TRBV19	-	TRBJ1-2	CASTPTAATGGYTF	TGTGCCAGTACCCCGACAGCCGCGACTGGCGGCTACACCTTC
-	TRBV18	TRBD1	TRBJ2-7	CASSPGQVISYEQYF	TGTGCCAGCTCACCGGGACAGGTTATCTCCTACGAGCAGTACTTC
-	TRBV5-6	TRBD1	TRBJ1-5	CASSLAGGQPQHF	TGTGCCAGCAGCTTGGCAGGGGGTCAGCCCCAGCATTTT
-	TRBV2	-	TRBJ1-1	CANRSGGENTEAFF	TGTGCCAACAGGTCGGGTGGAGAGAACACTGAAGCTTTCTTT
-	TRBV27	-	TRBJ2-3	CASSFRQATITDTQYF	TGTGCCAGCAGTTTTAGACAGGCCACTATCACAGATACGCAGTATTTT
-	TRBV18	TRBD1	TRBJ2-2	CASPTGIRNTGELFF	TGTGCCAGCCCGACAGGGATAAGGAACACCGGGGAGCTGTTTTTT
-	TRBV7-9	TRBD1	TRBJ2-6	CASFGAGTGRVSGANVLTF	TGTGCCAGTTTTGGAGCCGGGACAGGGAGGGTATCTGGGGCCAACGTCCTGACTTTC
-	TRBV7-3	-	TRBJ2-5	CASSLGAQGYQETQYF	TGTGCCAGCAGCTTAGGTGCCCAGGGTTACCAAGAGACCCAGTACTTC
-	TRBV10-3	-	TRBJ1-2	CAISEGRTGQLYGYTF	TGTGCCATCAGTGAAGGAAGAACCGGACAGCTTTATGGCTACACCTTC
-	TRBV30	-	TRBJ2-1	CAWNPGGDNEQFF	TGTGCCTGGAACCCCGGCGGGGACAATGAGCAGTTCTTC
-	TRBV2	TRBD2	TRBJ2-7	CASSEQRDFYEQYF	TGTGCCAGCAGTGAGCAGCGGGACTTTTACGAGCAGTACTTC
-	TRBV7-2	-	TRBJ1-5	CASSYESGGRQPQHF	TGTGCCAGCAGCTATGAATCTGGGGGCCGTCAGCCCCAGCATTTT
-	TRBV7-7	-	TRBJ2-5	CASSLRESKQETQYF	TGTGCCAGCAGTCTACGGGAGTCCAAACAAGAGACCCAGTACTTC
-	TRBV10-3	TRBD1	TRBJ2-6	CATIATGDFSGANVLTF	TGTGCCACCATAGCGACAGGGGACTTCTCTGGGGCCAACGTCCTGACTTTC
-	TRBV12-5	TRBD1	TRBJ1-1	CASGTRDSTEAFF	TGTGCTAGTGGCACCCGGGACAGCACTGAAGCTTTCTTT
few	TRBV4-1	-	TRBJ1-5	CASSQMDNLDNQPQHF	TGCGCCAGCAGCCAGATGGACAATCTGGACAATCAGCCCCAGCATTTT
-	TRBV6-1	TRBD2	TRBJ2-1	CATFLAGGYNEQFF	TGTGCCACTTTTCTAGCGGGGGGGTACAATGAGCAGTTCTTC
-	TRBV7-8	-	TRBJ2-4	CASSLQGVIENIQYF	TGTGCCAGCAGCCTACAGGGAGTTATCGAAAACATTCAGTACTTC
-	TRBV19	TRBD2	TRBJ2-7	CASSIRRIKREGQGNEQYF	TGTGCCAGTAGTATACGACGGATTAAGCGGGAGGGCCAAGGAAACGAGCAGTACTTC
-	TRBV5-1	TRBD1	TRBJ2-3	CASSFDTGVGTDTQYF	TGCGCCAGCAGCTTCGATACAGGGGTGGGCACAGATACGCAGTATTTT